This is a list of T cell receptor beta chains from one sample in a study of cytomegalovirus exposure and HLA in healthy donors. The method was immunoSEQ multiplex PCR; TCRdb's version includes in-frame clones alone and lacks a portion of them. Of 240,000 or so clones listed, about 90% are singletons. Sequencing was done on a sample of PBMCs. These receptors all stem from a woman between 25 and 40 years old in good health and CMV-seropositive. The CDR3 runs from the conserved cysteine through the conserved F or W. D genes are given only for firm matches. Rows give clone size only sometimes, using once, few, many, or a class for an expanded clone.

clone_size,cdr3_length,j_call,v_call,d_call,cdr3_nt,cdr3_aa
-,15,TRBJ1-2,TRBV7-2,TRBD1,TGTGCCAGCAGCTTCGGGACAGTAGCTAACTATGGCTACACCTTC,CASSFGTVANYGYTF
-,18,TRBJ2-7,TRBV4-1,TRBD2,TGCGCCAGCAGCCAACGTATCGCAGCGGGAGACCCACCCTACGAGCAGTACTTC,CASSQRIAAGDPPYEQYF
once,16,TRBJ2-2,TRBV10-3,-,TGTGCCATCAGTGTTAGTTGGGGGCGCGACACCGGGGAGCTGTTTTTT,CAISVSWGRDTGELFF
-,14,TRBJ1-5,TRBV28,TRBD1,TGTGCCAGCAGAATAACAGGGGCCAATCAGCCCCAGCATTTT,CASRITGANQPQHF
-,15,TRBJ2-7,TRBV4-2,TRBD1,TGTGCCAGCAGCCAAGAAGACAGGGGGCGAAACGAGCAGTACTTC,CASSQEDRGRNEQYF
-,14,TRBJ2-1,TRBV6-1,-,TGTGCCAGCACCTCCCCGGGACTTTACAATGAGCAGTTCTTC,CASTSPGLYNEQFF
-,12,TRBJ2-3,TRBV28,TRBD2,TGTGCCAGCAGTGGACCGGGACTAGAAACGTATTTT,CASSGPGLETYF
-,18,TRBJ2-5,TRBV29-1,-,TGCAGCGTTGAGGCGGCCATCGGTTGGTGGGAGATTCCAGAGACCCAGTACTTC,CSVEAAIGWWEIPETQYF
-,15,TRBJ1-4,TRBV7-9,-,TGTGCCAGCAGCCGTGGGGGAGGGGGAAATGAAAAACTGTTTTTT,CASSRGGGGNEKLFF
-,14,TRBJ1-1,TRBV7-8,TRBD1,TGTGCCAGCAGCCTAGGACAGGGGAGGACTGAAGCTTTCTTT,CASSLGQGRTEAFF
-,16,TRBJ1-3,TRBV14,TRBD1,TGTGCCAGCAGCCGACAGGGGGGTTACTCTGGAAACACCATATATTTT,CASSRQGGYSGNTIYF
-,15,TRBJ2-3,TRBV7-6,-,TGTGCCAGCAGCTTAGGGGACTCTGGCACAGATACGCAGTATTTT,CASSLGDSGTDTQYF
-,13,TRBJ2-1,TRBV6-5,-,TGTGCCAGCAGTTACTCGATCAGGGATGAGCAGTTCTTC,CASSYSIRDEQFF
-,13,TRBJ1-1,TRBV27,-,TGTGCCAGCAGTTTAGGGCTGAACACTGAAGCTTTCTTT,CASSLGLNTEAFF
-,11,TRBJ2-1,TRBV6-5,-,TGTGCCAGCAGTCGAGTTGGTGAGCAGTTCTTC,CASSRVGEQFF
-,14,TRBJ2-7,TRBV7-9,-,TGTGCCAGCAGCTCGAGACTGGATTCCTACGAGCAGTACTTC,CASSSRLDSYEQYF
-,14,TRBJ1-2,TRBV6-6,-,TGTGCCAGCAGTTACTCTACAACCTTCTATGGCTACACCTTC,CASSYSTTFYGYTF
-,16,TRBJ1-2,TRBV6-1,TRBD1,TGTGCCAGCAGTGAACTTGGGGGACAGGGGGCACACGTCTACACCTTC,CASSELGGQGAHVYTF
few,16,TRBJ1-5,TRBV6-1,TRBD1,TGTGCCAGCAGTGAACCGGGGGACAGTAACAATCAGCCCCAGCATTTT,CASSEPGDSNNQPQHF
-,14,TRBJ1-3,TRBV14,TRBD1,TGTGCCAGCAGCCCCGACAGGGTAGGAAACACCATATATTTT,CASSPDRVGNTIYF
-,15,TRBJ1-4,TRBV2,-,TGTGCCAGCAGTGTAAGGTGGCAGGGAAATGAAAAACTGTTTTTT,CASSVRWQGNEKLFF
-,14,TRBJ2-3,TRBV6-5,TRBD1,TGTGCCAGCAGACTGGACAGGGTGGCAGATACGCAGTATTTT,CASRLDRVADTQYF